What follows are 3 T cell receptor beta chains derived from one specimen sequenced in a study of radiotherapy plus CTLA-4 blockade in lung cancer. The data were produced by immunoSEQ multiplex PCR, yet TCRdb's version contains in-frame clones alone and is incomplete. Here the sample spans about 76,000 clones, about four fifths being singletons. Source: peripheral blood, taken from a patient treated with radiotherapy plus ipilimumab. The receptors here all came from a human donor with non-small cell lung cancer whose response to radiotherapy plus ipilimumab could not be evaluated. Some clones in this sample may be carry-over from other donors' samples.

This clone is medium-sized by share. J is TRBJ1-6 and V is TRBV12-5; tentative D call: TRBD1 (6 bases). The CDR3 runs 15 residues. Germline V gene lookup returns CDR1 LGHNT and CDR2 FRNRAP. Trimming pared 7 bases from V and 8 bases from J, leaving 18 bases between. The DNA of the CDR3 is TGTGCTAGTGCTCATACGGGGCCAGGGGATTCACCCCTCCACTTT. It yields the protein CASAHTGPGDSPLHF.

The V and J genes are TRBV20-1 and TRBJ2-7; D not certain. Germline CDR1 DFQATT, CDR2 SNEGSKA (reference sequence). Deletions cut 7 bases from V and 2 bases from J, with 9 bases between. The CDR3 contains 11 residues. CDR3 loop: CSVAQAYEQYF. CDR3 nucleotide sequence: TGCAGTGTGGCCCAAGCCTACGAGCAGTACTTC.

This clone was counted a single time. The chain carries TRBV11-2 and TRBJ2-2, with D maybe TRBD2 (6 bases). The CDR3 totals 17 residues. V gave up 7 bases and J gave up 0 bases, with 18 bases separating them. Germline CDR1 SGHAT, CDR2 FQNNGV. The CDR3 coding sequence is TGTGCCAGCACTTCGTACGGGGGAACTACGAACACCGGGGAGCTGTTTTTT. It is translated as CASTSYGGTTNTGELFF.